These 12 T cell receptor beta chains originate from one sample sequenced in a study of OX40 agonist ivuxolimab in advanced cancers. Some clones are missing from TCRdb's copy, which holds only in-frame ones; the method was immunoSEQ multiplex PCR. The sample yields 66,000 or so clones, 75% to 90% seen once. The sequencing here drew on CD4+ or CD8+ T cells sorted from blood, taken in a trial of the OX40 agonist ivuxolimab. These receptors all come from an adult with an advanced solid tumor such as melanoma, head and neck, liver or kidney cancer.

Regarding this clone: The junction differs from germline at one of its ends, possibly a read error. The chain employs TRBV2 and TRBJ1-4; D gene uncertain. There are 13 residues in the CDR3. Germline-derived CDR1 and CDR2 are SNHLY and FYNNEI. CDR3 sequence: CASSARTSEKLFF. The CDR3 bases are TGTGCCAGCAGTGCTAGGACTAGTGAAAAACTGTTTTTT.

CDR3 residues: CASSVELLTAGSTEAFF. The CDR3 nucleotides are TGTGCCAGCAGCGTAGAGCTCCTGACGGCCGGGTCCACTGAAGCTTTCTTT. The chain joins TRBV9 to TRBJ1-1, with D uncertain. V dropped 0 bases and J dropped 4 bases, with 19 bases sitting between them. The CDR3 sequence is 17 residues long. Germline V gives CDR1 SGDLS, CDR2 YYNGEE.

V usage is TRBV6-5 and J usage is TRBJ1-2; 7 positions match TRBD1. V lost 2 bases to trimming and J lost 3 bases; unmatched junction nucleotides: 6. CDR3 length: 15 amino acids. Germline assignment: CDR1 MNHEY and CDR2 SVGAGI. The CDR3 loop reads CASSYEQGIYYGYTF. DNA for the CDR3: TGTGCCAGCAGTTACGAACAGGGGATTTACTATGGCTACACCTTC.

The chain is built from TRBV19 and TRBJ1-2, with D uncertain. Germline-derived CDR1 and CDR2 are LNHDA and SQIVND (reference sequence). CDR3 length equals 12 residues. The V end lost 8 bases, the J end lost 5 bases, and 12 bases lay between the germline ends. The CDR3 protein is CASSMLTYGYTF. In DNA, the CDR3 is TGTGCCAGTTCGATGCTAACGTATGGCTACACCTTC.

This chain links TRBV7-3 with TRBJ1-1; TRBD1 matches 7 bases. The J segment lost 4 bases and the V segment lost 8 bases, leaving 4 bases of the junction unmatched. The CDR3 loop spans 12 amino acids. CDR1 SGHTA and CDR2 FQGTGA come from the germline V gene. CDR3 in DNA: TGTGCCAGCCCACAGGGGTGCACTGAAGCTTTCTTT. Its translation is CASPQGCTEAFF.

The chain links TRBV19 to TRBJ2-3; 7 bases match TRBD1. V gave up 5 bases and J gave up 0 bases; unmatched junction bases: 5. The germline V gene encodes CDR1 LNHDA and CDR2 SQIVND (reference sequence). CDR3 size: 15 residues. The CDR3 loop reads CASSSRQGSTDTQYF. DNA for the CDR3: TGTGCCAGTAGTTCCAGACAGGGAAGCACAGATACGCAGTATTTT.

In DNA, the CDR3 is TGTGCCAGCAGCCGGGGAGGGACAGGAACCTACGAGCAGTACTTC. Residues: CASSRGGTGTYEQYF. The chain is built from TRBV28 and TRBJ2-7, with a weak D call TRBD1 (8 bases). CDR1 is MDHEN and CDR2 is SYDVKM in the germline V gene. Trimming left V 6 bases short and J 2 bases short, with 17 bases between. The CDR3 has 15 amino acids. The entire variable domain, with the rest obtained from reference TRBV28 and TRBJ2-7, is as follows: DVKVTQSSRYLVKRTGEKVFLECVQDMDHENMFWYRQDPGLGLRLIYFSYDVKMKEKGDIPEGYSVSREKKERFSLILESASTNQTSMYLCASSRGGTGTYEQYFGPGTRLTVT.

About this clone: The sample contains more than one DNA sequence encoding this CDR3. The rearrangement joins TRBV5-8 to TRBJ1-3; tentative D call: TRBD1 (5 bases). Trimming shortened V by 2 bases and J by 1 base, and 7 bases separated the two germline ends. The CDR3 covers 14 residues. Germline V lookup: CDR1 SGHTS, CDR2 YDEGEE. The CDR3 region is CASSFQGSGNTIYF. CDR3 nucleotide sequence: TGTGCCAGCAGCTTTCAGGGATCTGGAAACACCATATATTTT.

The V and J genes are TRBV6-5 and TRBJ1-2; a weak D match, TRBD1 (6 bases). Germline V gene sequence: CDR1 MNHEY, CDR2 SVGAGI. The CDR3 has 11 residues. Trimming shortened V by 7 bases and J by 8 bases, and 11 bases separated the two germline ends. The CDR3 sequence is CASKQGLGYTF. The DNA of the CDR3 is TGTGCCAGCAAACAGGGCCTGGGCTACACCTTC.

The V call is TRBV25-1, the J call TRBJ2-1; D could derive from TRBD1 or TRBD2 (5 bases each). Germline values: CDR1 MGHDK, CDR2 SYGVNS. The V and J ends lost 3 bases and 1 base respectively, with 19 bases between them. The CDR3 runs 18 residues. In DNA, the CDR3 is TGTGCCAGCAGTGATCTGACCAAGGGGACGGGTTCCTACAATGAGCAGTTCTTC. Protein product: CASSDLTKGTGSYNEQFF.

V and J are TRBV5-1 and TRBJ2-5; possibly TRBD1 for D (6 bases). V was trimmed by 0 bases and J by 4 bases, leaving 10 bases between them. This CDR3 comprises 14 residues. Germline CDR1 SGHRS, CDR2 YFSETQ. The CDR3 region is CASSLGGLGETQYF. The CDR3 region has the DNA TGCGCCAGCAGCTTGGGGGGGCTTGGAGAGACCCAGTACTTC. The whole variable domain, filled in from reference TRBV5-1 and TRBJ2-5, reads KAGVTQTPRYLIKTRGQQVTLSCSPISGHRSVSWYQQTPGQGLQFLFEYFSETQRNKGNFPGRFSGRQFSNSRSEMNVSTLELGDSALYLCASSLGGLGETQYFGPGTRLLVL.

This chain uses TRBV7-2 with TRBJ1-5; D not certain. V lost 5 bases and J 6 bases, leaving 11 bases between the germline ends. Germline-derived CDR1 and CDR2 are SGHTA and FQGNSA. The CDR3 runs to 13 residues. The CDR3 here is CASSPAVGQPQHF. CDR3 coding DNA: TGTGCCAGCAGCCCAGCAGTGGGTCAGCCCCAGCATTTT.